This TCR beta chain was identified during a study of cytomegalovirus exposure and HLA in healthy donors. The overall study: The study's early data release held 75 million to 95 million unique TCRs from HLA-typed donors. Regarding the study as a whole: Relative to equally common others, HLA-associated TCR beta chains showed greater clonal expansion in a later analysis.

PCR involved 60 Vbeta and 13 Jbeta primers. Method: immunoSEQ multiplex PCR; TCRdb's copy keeps in-frame clones and lacks some. The sample contains 200,000 or so clones, roughly 77% of which appear only once. Details on this clone: Its target is not known.

The CDR3 runs to 14 residues. CDR1 SEHNR and CDR2 FQNEAQ come from the germline V gene (reference sequence). The V gene end was trimmed by 3 bases and the J gene end by 2 bases; junction bases not matched to a gene: 3. The sequence derives from a male donor in good health and CMV-seropositive. V usage is TRBV7-9 and J usage is TRBJ2-7; 8 nucleotides line up with TRBD1. The sample comprised PBMCs. DNA for the CDR3: TGTGCCAGCAGCTTTGAACAGGGGGCCTACGAGCAGTACTTC. It specifies CASSFEQGAYEQYF. The variable domain in full, with the rest retrieved from reference TRBV7-9 and TRBJ2-7, is DTGVSQNPRHKITKRGQNVTFRCDPISEHNRLYWYRQTLGQGPEFLTYFQNEAQLEKSRLLSDRFSAERPKGSFSTLEIQRTEQGDSAMYLCASSFEQGAYEQYFGPGTRLTVT.